This T cell receptor beta chain emerged from a study of CD8 T cells in ankylosing spondylitis. Study findings and constraints: Researchers report that disease-linked clones proved CD8+ and relatively rare in peripheral blood. A TCR beta motif of eight highly homologous variants appeared characteristic of ankylosing spondylitis blood. Reported data indicate significant enrichment of disease-linked clones within matched ankylosing spondylitis synovial fluid. Previously reported in reactive arthritis synovial fluid and blood were some of the motif variants.

The CDR3 totals 14 residues. CDR1 is SGHTA, CDR2 FQGNSA, per germline. Trimming removed 2 bases from V and 4 bases from J, with 10 bases in between. TCRdb ran MiXCR on the 5' RACE reads and lists one entry per CDR3 protein. This table holds 300,000 to 400,000 distinct CDR3 sequences, around 10% found once. As concerns this clonotype: The antigen remains undetermined.

V usage is TRBV7-2 and J usage is TRBJ2-3; D is uncertain. The sequencing sample was made of blood, either unsorted or a sorted T cell fraction (not recorded which). The sequence came from a female donor with ankylosing spondylitis or in good health (not recorded which). In DNA form, the CDR3 reads TGTGCCAGCAGCTTAAGCTACGCCCCAGATACGCAGTATTTT. Translated: CASSLSYAPDTQYF.